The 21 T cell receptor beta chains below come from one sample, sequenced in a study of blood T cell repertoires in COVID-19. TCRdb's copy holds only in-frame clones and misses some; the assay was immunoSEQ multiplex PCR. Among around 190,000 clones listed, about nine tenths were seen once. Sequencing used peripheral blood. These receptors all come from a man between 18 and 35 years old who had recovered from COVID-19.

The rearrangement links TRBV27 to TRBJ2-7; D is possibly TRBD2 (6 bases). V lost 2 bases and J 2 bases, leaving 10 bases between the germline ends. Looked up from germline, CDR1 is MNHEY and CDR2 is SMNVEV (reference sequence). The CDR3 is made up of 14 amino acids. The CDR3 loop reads CASSLGGVPYEQYF. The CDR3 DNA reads TGTGCCAGCAGTTTAGGAGGGGTACCCTACGAGCAGTACTTC.

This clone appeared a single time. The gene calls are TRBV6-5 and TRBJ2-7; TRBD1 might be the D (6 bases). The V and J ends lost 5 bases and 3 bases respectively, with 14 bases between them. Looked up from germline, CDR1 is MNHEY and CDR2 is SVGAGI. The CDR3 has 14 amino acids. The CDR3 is CASSIQGDYYEQYF. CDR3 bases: TGTGCCAGCAGTATACAGGGAGACTACTACGAGCAGTACTTC.

The CDR3: CASSLDLLSYGYTF. In DNA form, the CDR3 reads TGTGCCAGCAGCTTAGATCTACTGTCCTATGGCTACACCTTC. This chain connects TRBV11-2 to TRBJ1-2; D remains unclear. V lost 0 bases, J lost 4 bases, and 9 bases lay in between. CDR1 is SGHAT and CDR2 is FQNNGV in the germline V gene. The CDR3 extends over 14 amino acids.

The CDR3 region is CASSLVGQGGETQYF. The CDR3 nucleotides read TGCGCCAGCAGCTTGGTAGGACAGGGTGGGGAGACCCAGTACTTC. The V call is TRBV5-1, the J call TRBJ2-5; 8 positions agree with TRBD1. This CDR3 has 15 amino acids. Trimming removed 0 bases from V and 5 bases from J; junction bases left unmatched: 6. Germline CDR1 is SGHRS and CDR2 is YFSETQ.

Written as DNA, the CDR3 is TGTGCCAGCAGCTTAGCTCCGGGTTATGGTGGAAACACCATATATTTT. Its protein product is CASSLAPGYGGNTIYF. The V and J genes are TRBV7-6 and TRBJ1-3; no clear D gene. V was pared by 0 bases and J by 3 bases, with 12 bases between. The germline V gene encodes CDR1 SGHVS and CDR2 FNYEAQ. This CDR3 is 16 amino acids long.

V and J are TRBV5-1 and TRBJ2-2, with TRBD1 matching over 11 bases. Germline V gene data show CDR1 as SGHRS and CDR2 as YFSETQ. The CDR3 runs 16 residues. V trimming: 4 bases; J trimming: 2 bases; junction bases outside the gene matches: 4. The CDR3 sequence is CASSGQGAPNTGELFF. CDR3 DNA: TGCGCCAGCAGCGGACAGGGGGCCCCAAACACCGGGGAGCTGTTTTTT.

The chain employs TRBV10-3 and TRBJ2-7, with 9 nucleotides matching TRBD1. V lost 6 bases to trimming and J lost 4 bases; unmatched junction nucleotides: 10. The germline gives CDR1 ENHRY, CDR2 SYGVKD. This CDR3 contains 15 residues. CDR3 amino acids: CAIRETGGMGYEQYF. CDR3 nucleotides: TGTGCCATCAGGGAGACAGGGGGTATGGGATACGAGCAGTACTTC.

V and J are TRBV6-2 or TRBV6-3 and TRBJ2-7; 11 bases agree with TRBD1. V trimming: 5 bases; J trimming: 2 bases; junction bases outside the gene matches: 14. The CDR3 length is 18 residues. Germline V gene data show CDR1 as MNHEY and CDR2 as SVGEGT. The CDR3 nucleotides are TGTGCCAGCAGTCTTTCACTCCCGGGACAGGGGGTTACCTACGAGCAGTACTTC. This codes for CASSLSLPGQGVTYEQYF.

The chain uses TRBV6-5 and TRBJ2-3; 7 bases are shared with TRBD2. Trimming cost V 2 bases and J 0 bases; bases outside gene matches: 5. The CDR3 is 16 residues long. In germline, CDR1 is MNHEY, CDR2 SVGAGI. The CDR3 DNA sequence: TGTGCCAGCAGTTACGGGGGAGGGTCTAGCACAGATACGCAGTATTTT. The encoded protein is CASSYGGGSSTDTQYF.

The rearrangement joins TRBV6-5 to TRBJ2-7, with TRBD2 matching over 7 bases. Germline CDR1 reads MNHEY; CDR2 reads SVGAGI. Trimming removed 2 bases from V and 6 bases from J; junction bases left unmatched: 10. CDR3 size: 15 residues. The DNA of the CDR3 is TGTGCCAGCAGTTACCAAACCGGGGGAGGGGCCGAGCAGTACTTC. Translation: CASSYQTGGGAEQYF.

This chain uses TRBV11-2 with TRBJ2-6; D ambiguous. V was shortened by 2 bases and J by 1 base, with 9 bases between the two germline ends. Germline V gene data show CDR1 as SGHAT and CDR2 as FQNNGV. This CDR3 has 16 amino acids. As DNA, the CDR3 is TGTGCCAGCAGCTTAAATGGCCTTTCTGGGGCCAACGTCCTGACTTTC. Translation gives CASSLNGLSGANVLTF.

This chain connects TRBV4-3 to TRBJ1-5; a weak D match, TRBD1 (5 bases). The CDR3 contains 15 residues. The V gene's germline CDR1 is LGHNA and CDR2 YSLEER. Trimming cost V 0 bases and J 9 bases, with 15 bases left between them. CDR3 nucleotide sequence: TGCGCCAGCAGCCAAGATCTCGGGGGTCAAGGGCCCCAGCATTTT. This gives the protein CASSQDLGGQGPQHF.

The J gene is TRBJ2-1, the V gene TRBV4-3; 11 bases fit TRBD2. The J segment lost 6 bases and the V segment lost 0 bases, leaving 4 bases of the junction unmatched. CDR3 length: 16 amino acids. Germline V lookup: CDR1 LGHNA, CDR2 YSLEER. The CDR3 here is CASSQDWLAGGNEQFF. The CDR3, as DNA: TGCGCCAGCAGCCAAGATTGGCTAGCGGGAGGCAATGAGCAGTTCTTC.

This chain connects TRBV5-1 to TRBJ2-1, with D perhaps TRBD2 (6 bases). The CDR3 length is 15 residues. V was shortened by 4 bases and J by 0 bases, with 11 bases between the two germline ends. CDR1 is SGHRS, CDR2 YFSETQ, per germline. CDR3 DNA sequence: TGCGCCAGCAGCGGAGGAGGGAACTCCTACAATGAGCAGTTCTTC. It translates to CASSGGGNSYNEQFF.

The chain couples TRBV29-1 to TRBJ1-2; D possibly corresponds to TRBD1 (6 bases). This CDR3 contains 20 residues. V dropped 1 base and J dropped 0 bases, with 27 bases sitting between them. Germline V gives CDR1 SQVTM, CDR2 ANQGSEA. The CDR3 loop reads CSVEGWEITGTTGPNYGYTF. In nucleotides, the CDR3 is TGCAGCGTTGAAGGCTGGGAAATAACCGGGACAACGGGCCCTAACTATGGCTACACCTTC. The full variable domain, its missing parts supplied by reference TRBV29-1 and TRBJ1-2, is SAVISQKPSRDICQRGTSLTIQCQVDSQVTMMFWYRQQPGQSLTLIATANQGSEATYESGFVIDKFPISRPNLTFSTLTVSNMSPEDSSIYLCSVEGWEITGTTGPNYGYTFGSGTRLTVV.

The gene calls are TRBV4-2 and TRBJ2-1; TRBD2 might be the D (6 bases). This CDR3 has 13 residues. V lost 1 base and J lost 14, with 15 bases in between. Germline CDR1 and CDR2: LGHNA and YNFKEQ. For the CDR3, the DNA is TGTGCCAGCAGCCAAGGCCGGGACTCGAAAAAGTTCTTC. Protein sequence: CASSQGRDSKKFF.

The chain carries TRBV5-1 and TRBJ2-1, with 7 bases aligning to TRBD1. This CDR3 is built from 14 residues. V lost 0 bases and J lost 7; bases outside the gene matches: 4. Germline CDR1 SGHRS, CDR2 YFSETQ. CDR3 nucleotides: TGCGCCAGCAGCTTGGTTGAGGGGGCGAATGAGCAGTTCTTC. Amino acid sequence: CASSLVEGANEQFF.

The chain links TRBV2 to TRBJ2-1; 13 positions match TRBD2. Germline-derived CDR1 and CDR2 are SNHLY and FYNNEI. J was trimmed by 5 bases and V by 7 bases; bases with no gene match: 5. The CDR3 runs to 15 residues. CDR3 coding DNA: TGTGCCAGCAAACCCGGGACTAGCGGGAACAATGAGCAGTTCTTC. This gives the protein CASKPGTSGNNEQFF.

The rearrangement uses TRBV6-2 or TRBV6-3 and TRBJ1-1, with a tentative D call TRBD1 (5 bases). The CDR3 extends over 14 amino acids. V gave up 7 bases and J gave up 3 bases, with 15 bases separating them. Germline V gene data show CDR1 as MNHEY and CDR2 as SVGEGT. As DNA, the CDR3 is TGTGCCAGCACCCCCCCGCAGGGCTACACTGAAGCTTTCTTT. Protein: CASTPPQGYTEAFF.

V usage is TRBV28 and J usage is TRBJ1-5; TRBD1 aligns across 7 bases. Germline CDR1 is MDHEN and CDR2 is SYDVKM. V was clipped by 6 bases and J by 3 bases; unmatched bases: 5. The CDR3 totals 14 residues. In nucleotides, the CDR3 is TGTGCCAGCAGCCCTGACAGGGTCAATCAGCCCCAGCATTTT. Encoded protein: CASSPDRVNQPQHF. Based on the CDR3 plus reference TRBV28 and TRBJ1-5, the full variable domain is DVKVTQSSRYLVKRTGEKVFLECVQDMDHENMFWYRQDPGLGLRLIYFSYDVKMKEKGDIPEGYSVSREKKERFSLILESASTNQTSMYLCASSPDRVNQPQHFGDGTRLSIL.

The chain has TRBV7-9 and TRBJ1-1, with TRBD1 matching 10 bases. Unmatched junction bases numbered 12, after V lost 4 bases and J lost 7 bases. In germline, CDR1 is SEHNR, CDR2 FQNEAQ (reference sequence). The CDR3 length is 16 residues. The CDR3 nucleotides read TGTGCCAGCAGCTCCCTGACAGGGGGCGACCGAGGTGAAGCTTTCTTT. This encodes CASSSLTGGDRGEAFF.